The clone carrying this TCR beta chain was counted a few times. MiXCR was run by TCRdb on the 5' RACE reads, yielding one entry per CDR3 protein. The sample lists 500,000 to 650,000 distinct CDR3 sequences, roughly 13% occurring once. The entry originates in a study of T cells after yellow fever vaccination. The V and J ends lost 4 bases and 6 bases respectively, with 18 bases between them. CDR3 length: 16 amino acids. Looked up from germline, CDR1 is LGHNA and CDR2 is YSLEER. The V gene is TRBV4-3, the J gene TRBJ2-2, with D possibly being TRBD2 (5 bases). Sample: PBMCs, taken on the day of the yellow fever booster vaccination. The receptor's source is a man aged 30 to 39 who received the YFV17D yellow fever vaccine. CDR3 region: CASSPRVAVFSGELFF. DNA for the CDR3: TGCGCCAGCAGCCCGCGGGTTGCCGTCTTCTCCGGGGAGCTGTTTTTT.